These T cell receptor beta chains were read from a single sample in a study of blood T cell repertoires in COVID-19. Repertoires were generated with immunoSEQ multiplex PCR, while TCRdb's copy carries only in-frame clones and drops some. The data contain roughly 250,000 clones, approximately 88% of them seen just once; the ten biggest clones take up around 1.3%. What was sequenced was PBMCs or T cells enriched from blood (not recorded which). All receptors come from a middle-aged woman with acute COVID-19. Both conserved end residues are part of each CDR3. The D gene is left open where the match is weak. Rows give clone size only sometimes, using once, few, many, or a class for an expanded clone.

>15|TRBV27|.|TRBJ1-5|.
CASSLFRDGNQPQHF
TGTGCCAGCAGTTTATTCCGGGATGGCAATCAGCCCCAGCATTTT
>13|TRBV4-2|.|TRBJ1-4|.
CASSQQNNEKLFF
TGTGCCAGCAGCCAACAAAATAATGAAAAACTGTTTTTT
>15|TRBV28|TRBD2|TRBJ2-7|once
CASRETSGSYYEQYF
TGTGCCAGCAGAGAGACTAGCGGGAGCTACTACGAGCAGTACTTC
>15|TRBV2|TRBD2|TRBJ2-7|.
CASSEEGGRSHEQYF
TGTGCCAGCAGTGAAGAAGGCGGGAGGTCTCACGAGCAGTACTTC
>16|TRBV24-1|TRBD1|TRBJ1-1|.
CATSDSRQGLNTEAFF
TGTGCCACCAGTGACTCCAGACAGGGACTGAACACTGAAGCTTTCTTT
>16|TRBV14|.|TRBJ2-1|.
CASSQVTRSSYNEQFF
TGTGCCAGCAGCCAAGTGACAAGAAGCTCCTACAATGAGCAGTTCTTC
>18|TRBV19|TRBD2|TRBJ2-2|.
CASSFRLAGGPDTGELFF
TGTGCCAGTAGTTTCCGACTAGCGGGAGGGCCCGACACCGGGGAGCTGTTTTTT
>13|TRBV24-1|.|TRBJ1-5|.
CATQDRTNQPQHF
TGTGCCACCCAGGACAGAACCAATCAGCCCCAGCATTTT
>15|TRBV7-2|TRBD2|TRBJ2-5|.
CASSPQPGGKETQYF
TGTGCCAGCAGTCCCCAACCGGGGGGAAAAGAGACCCAGTACTTC
>14|TRBV6-5|TRBD2|TRBJ2-1|.
CASSYEREGHEQFF
TGTGCCAGCAGTTATGAGCGGGAGGGTCATGAGCAGTTCTTC
>11|TRBV11-3|.|TRBJ2-2|.
CASTHTGELFF
TGTGCCAGCACCCATACCGGGGAGCTGTTTTTT
>13|TRBV18|.|TRBJ1-1|.
CASSRYGDSGAFF
TGTGCCAGCTCACGCTATGGTGATAGTGGAGCTTTCTTT
>17|TRBV7-9|TRBD1|TRBJ2-1|.
CASSRAGTGTTYNEQFF
TGTGCCAGCAGCCGGGCCGGGACAGGGACTACCTACAATGAGCAGTTCTTC
>16|TRBV6-2/TRBV6-3|TRBD2|TRBJ2-5|.
CASSLRLAGGQETQYF
TGTGCCAGCAGCCTCCGACTAGCGGGAGGTCAAGAGACCCAGTACTTC
>17|TRBV7-2|.|TRBJ2-1|.
CASSLVSLRALRDEQFF
TGTGCCAGCAGCTTGGTTTCTCTGAGGGCTCTCCGGGATGAGCAGTTCTTC
>19|TRBV19|TRBD2|TRBJ2-5|.
CASSIVVKTSGREQETQYF
TGTGCCAGTAGTATCGTCGTAAAAACTAGCGGGAGGGAACAAGAGACCCAGTACTTC
>16|TRBV18|.|TRBJ2-2|.
CASSPQDSANTGELFF
TGTGCCAGCTCTCCTCAGGACAGCGCGAACACCGGGGAGCTGTTTTTT
>15|TRBV6-5|.|TRBJ2-1|.
CASSYGEARYNEQFF
TGTGCCAGCAGTTACGGGGAGGCTCGCTACAATGAGCAGTTCTTC
>15|TRBV5-1|.|TRBJ1-3|.
CASSLGAGSGNTIYF
TGCGCCAGCAGCTTGGGAGCAGGCTCTGGAAACACCATATATTTT
>15|TRBV19|.|TRBJ1-6|few
CASSPPDSLNSPLHF
TGTGCCAGCAGCCCCCCCGACAGTCTTAATTCACCCCTCCACTTT
>14|TRBV28|.|TRBJ1-6|.
CASSLRRDNSPLHF
TGTGCCAGCAGTTTGAGGAGGGATAATTCACCCCTCCACTTT
>14|TRBV10-3|TRBD1|TRBJ1-1|once
CAIAGQGAGTEAFF
TGTGCCATCGCAGGACAGGGGGCGGGCACTGAAGCTTTCTTT